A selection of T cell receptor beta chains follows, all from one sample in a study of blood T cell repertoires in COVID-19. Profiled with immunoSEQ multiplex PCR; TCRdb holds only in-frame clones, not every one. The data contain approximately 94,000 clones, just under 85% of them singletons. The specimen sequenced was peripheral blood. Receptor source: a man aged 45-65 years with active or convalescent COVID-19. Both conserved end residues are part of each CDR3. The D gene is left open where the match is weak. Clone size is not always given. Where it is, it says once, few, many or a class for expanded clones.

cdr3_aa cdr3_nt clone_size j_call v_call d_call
CASSLQGGTYEQYF TGTGCCAGCAGCTTACAGGGAGGGACCTACGAGCAGTACTTC . TRBJ2-7 TRBV7-9 TRBD2
CSATGLAGRTASTDTQYF TGCAGCGCCACGGGACTAGCGGGACGAACAGCTAGCACAGATACGCAGTATTTT . TRBJ2-3 TRBV29-1 TRBD2
CASSLGSGVDGAQHF TGCGCCAGCAGCTTGGGATCAGGGGTCGACGGGGCCCAGCATTTT . TRBJ1-5 TRBV5-1 .
CASSPERGKQYF TGCGCCAGCAGCCCCGAAAGGGGTAAGCAGTACTTC . TRBJ2-7 TRBV5-1 .
CASRLTSGRTQETQYF TGTGCCAGCAGACTGACTAGCGGGAGGACTCAAGAGACCCAGTACTTC . TRBJ2-5 TRBV2 TRBD2
CASSTLGLAGETQYF TGTGCCAGCAGTACCCTCGGACTAGCGGGAGAGACCCAGTACTTC . TRBJ2-5 TRBV27 TRBD2
CASSLWEKLFF TGTGCCAGCAGCCTATGGGAAAAACTGTTTTTT . TRBJ1-4 TRBV7-9 .
CASSEPRGYREGYEQYF TGTGCCAGCAGTGAACCGCGGGGTTATAGGGAGGGGTACGAGCAGTACTTC . TRBJ2-7 TRBV2 TRBD2
CASSSPREGEYGYTF TGTGCCAGCAGCTCACCGAGGGAGGGGGAATATGGCTACACCTTC . TRBJ1-2 TRBV5-4 .
CAWSDMPGQGIEAFF TGTGCCTGGAGTGACATGCCGGGACAGGGGATTGAAGCTTTCTTT . TRBJ1-1 TRBV30 TRBD1
CASSEPSLGNEQYF TGCGCCAGCAGTGAGCCAAGCCTAGGAAACGAGCAGTACTTC . TRBJ2-7 TRBV10-2 .
CASSLRTGANYGYTF TGTGCCAGCAGCCTGAGGACAGGGGCTAACTATGGCTACACCTTC once TRBJ1-2 TRBV3-1/TRBV3-2 TRBD1
CASSRDRSSYEQYF TGTGCCAGCAGCAGAGACAGGAGCTCCTACGAGCAGTACTTC few TRBJ2-7 TRBV6-5 .
CASRTYGGEQFF TGTGCCAGCAGAACCTACGGGGGTGAGCAGTTCTTC few TRBJ2-1 TRBV27 .
CASSDPSGAAYEQYF TGTGCCAGCAGCGATCCTAGCGGAGCCGCCTACGAGCAGTACTTC . TRBJ2-7 TRBV5-4 TRBD2
CASIRTSGPYEQYF TGTGCCAGCATTCGGACTAGCGGTCCCTACGAGCAGTACTTC . TRBJ2-7 TRBV6-5 TRBD2
CASSVGQGLPGNTIYF TGTGCCAGCAGCGTAGGACAGGGTCTACCTGGAAACACCATATATTTT few TRBJ1-3 TRBV9 TRBD1
CACHRESGGRTFSSYNEQFF TGTGCCTGTCATCGAGAAAGTGGCGGGAGGACCTTCAGCTCCTACAATGAGCAGTTCTTC . TRBJ2-1 TRBV30 TRBD2
CASSLRQGNTGELFF TGTGCCAGCAGCCTCCGACAGGGTAACACCGGGGAGCTGTTTTTT . TRBJ2-2 TRBV5-5 TRBD1
CASSPLAGGGTDTQYF TGTGCCAGCAGCCCACTAGCGGGAGGGGGCACAGATACGCAGTATTTT . TRBJ2-3 TRBV3-1/TRBV3-2 TRBD2
CASSESGGVSNQPQHF TGTGCCAGCAGTGAATCCGGAGGGGTTAGCAATCAGCCCCAGCATTTT . TRBJ1-5 TRBV25-1 .
CATSDLGSGTNTGELFF TGTGCCACCAGTGATTTGGGATCGGGAACGAACACCGGGGAGCTGTTTTTT few TRBJ2-2 TRBV24-1 .
CASSIGAGGSDTQYF TGTGCCAGCAGTATTGGAGCGGGAGGCTCAGATACGCAGTATTTT . TRBJ2-3 TRBV6-4 TRBD2
CASNNRLNTEAFF TGTGCCAGCAACAACAGGCTAAACACTGAAGCTTTCTTT . TRBJ1-1 TRBV6-6 .
CASSLVRGAHNSPLHF TGTGCCAGCAGCTTAGTTCGGGGGGCACACAATTCACCCCTCCACTTT . TRBJ1-6 TRBV7-2 .
CATSDLGGTSTDTQYF TGTGCCACCAGTGATTTGGGCGGGACTAGCACAGATACGCAGTATTTT . TRBJ2-3 TRBV24-1 .
CSASVRTGGDNQPQHF TGCAGTGCCAGTGTGCGGACAGGGGGTGATAATCAGCCCCAGCATTTT . TRBJ1-5 TRBV20-1 TRBD1
CAWRRAGGYTF TGTGCCTGGAGGCGGGCGGGCGGCTACACCTTC . TRBJ1-2 TRBV30 .
CASSIGRSGLALNEQFF TGCGCCAGCAGCATCGGACGGTCGGGACTAGCCCTCAATGAGCAGTTCTTC . TRBJ2-1 TRBV5-1 TRBD2
CASSLDRGLWTEAFF TGTGCCAGCAGCTTGGACAGGGGGCTTTGGACTGAAGCTTTCTTT . TRBJ1-1 TRBV5-8 TRBD1
CASSNVGHSYNEQFF TGTGCCAGCTCCAATGTGGGACACTCCTACAATGAGCAGTTCTTC . TRBJ2-1 TRBV6-6 .
CASSPYTQYF TGCGCCAGCAGTCCCTATACGCAGTATTTT . TRBJ2-3 TRBV23-1 .
CASSIDKEGKTIYEQYF TGTGCCAGTAGTATAGATAAGGAGGGGAAAACTATCTACGAGCAGTACTTC . TRBJ2-7 TRBV19 .
CASSSIGLSGQYF TGTGCCAGCAGTTCTATCGGACTCTCGGGGCAGTACTTC . TRBJ2-7 TRBV28 .
CASSLTVGGNQPQHF TGTGCCAGCAGCCTGACAGTTGGGGGCAATCAGCCCCAGCATTTT . TRBJ1-5 TRBV6-6 .
CAKSLAGGTETQYF TGTGCCAAATCACTAGCGGGAGGGACCGAGACCCAGTACTTC . TRBJ2-5 TRBV2 TRBD2
CASLQPGLAPETQYF TGTGCCAGTCTTCAACCCGGACTAGCGCCGGAGACCCAGTACTTC . TRBJ2-5 TRBV3-1/TRBV3-2 TRBD2
CASNHQDRTNTEAFF TGTGCCAGCAACCATCAGGACAGAACGAACACTGAAGCTTTCTTT . TRBJ1-1 TRBV3-1/TRBV3-2 .
CASSKVRRRVPSTDTQYF TGTGCCAGCAGCAAAGTCCGAAGGAGGGTCCCTAGCACAGATACGCAGTATTTT . TRBJ2-3 TRBV21-1 .
CSVEVSGGTGELFF TGCAGCGTTGAAGTTAGCGGGGGCACCGGGGAGCTGTTTTTT . TRBJ2-2 TRBV29-1 TRBD2
CASSLLEGGNTIYF TGTGCCAGCAGCCTTCTTGAGGGTGGAAACACCATATATTTT . TRBJ1-3 TRBV14 .
CAGGGGSSGANVLTF TGTGCCGGGGGCGGGGGTTCGTCTGGGGCCAACGTCCTGACTTTC . TRBJ2-6 TRBV2 .
CAHSQLPAIDTEAFF TGTGCCCACAGCCAACTGCCGGCGATCGACACTGAAGCTTTCTTT few TRBJ1-1 TRBV7-9 .
CAISDASEAFF TGTGCCATCAGTGATGCCAGTGAAGCTTTCTTT . TRBJ1-1 TRBV10-3 .
CASSPPPGLSGANVLTF TGTGCCAGTAGTCCCCCTCCAGGGTTGTCCGGGGCCAACGTCCTGACTTTC . TRBJ2-6 TRBV19 .
CASSAGDFEGQYF TGTGCCAGCAGTGCCGGGGATTTTGAGGGGCAGTACTTC . TRBJ2-7 TRBV12-3/TRBV12-4 .
CATSDSTGGDNSPLHF TGTGCCACCAGTGATTCGACAGGGGGCGATAATTCACCCCTCCACTTT . TRBJ1-6 TRBV24-1 TRBD1
CATMGHMWSPLHF TGCGCCACCATGGGACATATGTGGTCACCCCTCCACTTT . TRBJ1-6 TRBV10-1 .
CASSWGGGGTEAFF TGTGCCAGCAGCTGGGGAGGGGGAGGCACTGAAGCTTTCTTT few TRBJ1-1 TRBV7-2 .
CAWNTGLSGNTIYF TGTGCCTGGAACACAGGGCTCTCTGGAAACACCATATATTTT . TRBJ1-3 TRBV30 .
CASSFEGTEAFF TGTGCCAGCAGCTTTGAGGGCACTGAAGCTTTCTTT . TRBJ1-1 TRBV11-2 .
CASTLHVNTEAFF TGTGCCAGCACCTTACATGTGAACACTGAAGCTTTCTTT once TRBJ1-1 TRBV28 .
CASSQGPQGVQPQHF TGTGCCAGCAGCCAAGGACCACAGGGGGTTCAGCCCCAGCATTTT . TRBJ1-5 TRBV3-1/TRBV3-2 TRBD1
CASSKDSSYNSPLHF TGTGCCAGTAGCAAAGACAGCTCCTATAATTCACCCCTCCACTTT . TRBJ1-6 TRBV19 .
CATSESDRGLQFF TGTGCCACCAGTGAGTCGGACAGGGGGCTGCAGTTCTTC . TRBJ2-1 TRBV24-1 TRBD1
CASSLVAREGETQYF TGCGCCAGCAGCTTGGTTGCGCGGGAGGGGGAGACCCAGTACTTC . TRBJ2-5 TRBV5-1 TRBD2
CATQGQGAGYGYTF TGTGCCACGCAAGGACAGGGGGCGGGGTATGGCTACACCTTC once TRBJ1-2 TRBV6-6 TRBD1
CASSVAGQGGYGYTF TGTGCCAGCAGCGTAGCGGGACAGGGCGGCTATGGCTACACCTTC . TRBJ1-2 TRBV9 TRBD1
CASSEDRGTEAFF TGTGCCAGCAGTGAGGACAGGGGGACTGAAGCTTTCTTT . TRBJ1-1 TRBV6-1 TRBD1